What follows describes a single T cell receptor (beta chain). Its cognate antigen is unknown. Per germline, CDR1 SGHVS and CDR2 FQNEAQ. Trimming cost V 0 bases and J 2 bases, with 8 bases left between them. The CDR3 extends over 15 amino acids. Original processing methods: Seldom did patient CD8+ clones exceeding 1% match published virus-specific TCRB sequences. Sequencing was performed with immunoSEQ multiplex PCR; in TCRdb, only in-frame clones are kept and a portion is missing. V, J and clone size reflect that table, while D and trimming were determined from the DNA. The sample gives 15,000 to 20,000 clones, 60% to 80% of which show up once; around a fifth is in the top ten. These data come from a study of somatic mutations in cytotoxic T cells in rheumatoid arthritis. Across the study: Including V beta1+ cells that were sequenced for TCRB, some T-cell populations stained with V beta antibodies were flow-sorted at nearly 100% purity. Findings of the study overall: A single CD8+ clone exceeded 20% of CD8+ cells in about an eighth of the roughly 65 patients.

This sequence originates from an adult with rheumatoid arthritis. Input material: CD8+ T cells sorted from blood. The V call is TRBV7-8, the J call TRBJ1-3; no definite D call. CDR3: CASSLAWATGNTIYF. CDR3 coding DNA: TGTGCCAGCAGCTTAGCGTGGGCTACTGGAAACACCATATATTTT.